The present entry profiles one TCR beta chain with its context. Together with a sample-barcoded 5' primer, a J-beta primer mix was included in a second PCR lasting about 6 to 12 cycles. TCRdb re-called the 5' RACE reads through MiXCR, storing one row per CDR3 protein. The sample holds just under 550,000 distinct CDR3 sequences, about 25% seen once. This CDR3 comprises 15 residues. The V gene's germline CDR1 is SGHTA and CDR2 FQGNSA. This sample was included in a study of blood T cells in healthy people across ages. These records were also assigned to another study, of T cells of mothers and their children. That source adds: Mothers and children who were related shared slightly more overlap than unrelated pairs, but not significantly more.

This chain links TRBV7-2 with TRBJ2-5; D remains unclear. Gene TRBJ2-1 matches the end of the DNA better, so the J call may be wrong. Sequenced: blood. This TCR came from a boy younger than 18 in good health. CDR3 protein: CASFAPGLGYNEQFF. CDR3 DNA sequence: TGTGCCAGCTTCGCCCCAGGTTTGGGTTACAATGAGCAGTTCTTC.